The subject of this entry is one TCR beta chain. The sample holds many counts of this clonotype. No much larger clone is present one base from it, and per-base qualities are unavailable. TCR cDNA was made using 5'RACE template switching, a step that added a universal primer site and unique molecular identifiers. cDNA synthesis was primed from both the TCR alpha and TCR beta constant segments. Library amplification involved two PCR steps, and the second step added sample barcodes and sequencing adapters. Sequencing of libraries was done on Illumina HiSeq 2500 (2x100 bp) or NovaSeq (2x150 bp). As for the original processing: MIGEC handled demultiplexing of reads and collapsing into UMI consensus sequences, while MiXCR performed V(D)J alignment. Vaccine-responding clonotypes were defined with edgeR using replicate PBMC samples, requiring FDR below 0.01 and a log2 fold change above 5 up to day 15. CD4 or CD8 identity was assigned to each bulk clonotype according to whether the clonotype was present at higher abundance in the sequenced CD4 repertoire or the sequenced CD8 repertoire. To estimate the distribution of each clone across memory phenotypes, clonotype frequencies in memory subsets were weighted by FACS-sorted cell numbers. The public reads were quality trimmed at Q25 with fastp and then assembled into clones with MiXCR by TCRdb, keeping productive beta chains. CDR3 protein sequences are deduplicated, and each keeps its most common genes and DNA. None of the V and J calls come from the authors' own analysis; TCRdb made them. The sample contains about 13,000 distinct CDR3 sequences, 4.9% of them found a single time. 51% of the sample lies in the top ten.

At the junction V is shortened by 6 bases and J by 4 bases, with 10 bases in between. Spanning cysteine to phenylalanine, the CDR3 consists of 13 amino acids. Just CDR3 DNA is preserved here, 39 bases in frame from base 1. Per the germline V gene, MNHEY is the CDR1 and SVGAGI is the CDR2. These data originate in a study of T cells after yellow fever vaccination (dated by TCRdb to between 2019 and 2020). The study in broad terms: Memory subsets (EM, EMRA, CM and Tscm) were sorted on a BD FACS Aria III using CD3, CD45RA, CCR7 and CD95 staining. Blood was drawn at multiple timepoints before and after primary and secondary immunization, with bulk PBMC replicates and cell subsets isolated. The SMART-Seq v4 Ultra Low Input RNA kit was used to prepare libraries from fractions with low cell numbers. Sorting of memory subsets took place on days 0, 15 and 45 and at 18 months after primary vaccination, as well as on days 0, 15 and 45 after the 30-year booster. Two healthy male donors, one aged 18 to 30 and one aged 30 to 39 years, were included in the cohort. To follow T-cell clones before and after both primary and booster YFV17D yellow fever vaccination, bulk TCR alpha and beta repertoires underwent longitudinal sequencing. Paper-wide results and their limitations: Most clones expanded after primary vaccination were re-detected after the booster (96% of CD4 and 88% of CD8), suggesting broad memory maintenance. A small share of clonotypes occurred in both CD4 and CD8 compartments, likely arising from convergent recombination. In the sorted memory subsets on day 0, nearly all vaccine-responding clonotypes were below the level of detection. FACS-sorted repertoires could contain abundant contaminating clonotypes from the bulk population, so computational filtering was required. Because only a couple of donors were included in the study, the extent to which the findings can be generalized is limited. The secondary T-cell response was found to be weaker but faster than the primary response, with a peak reached on day 5 rather than on day 15.

The treatment or condition tag for this specimen amounts to: live attenuated yellow fever vaccine strain. A standard Ficoll-Paque protocol was used to isolate PBMCs from peripheral blood. For sorted memory subsets, RNA extraction was done with the RNeasy Micro Kit. The sequence links TRBV6-5 to TRBJ2-1; the D region is possibly TRBD1 or TRBD2, each matching across 5 bases. Sequenced here: PBMCs, either bulk or a sorted T-cell subset (CD4+, CD8+, memory, or dextramer-sorted; not recorded which), sampled 45 days after the yellow fever booster vaccination. The clonotype was recovered from a man aged 30-40 years who received the YFV17D yellow fever vaccine. The nucleotide sequence is TGTGCCAGCAGGATAGGGACGTACAATGAGCAGTTCTTC. This encodes CASRIGTYNEQFF.